A single T cell receptor (beta chain) is shown here with its context. Authors' analysis steps: How many nucleated cells were present was estimated from reference gene primer amplification. Sequencing was performed with immunoSEQ multiplex PCR; in TCRdb, only in-frame clones are kept and a portion is missing. D and trimming come from the DNA, and the V and J calls and clone size come from that table. The sample holds under 250,000 clones; 82% are singletons and the top ten take around 3.4%. The data derive from a study of blood T cell repertoires in COVID-19. Study summary: Spain, Italy and the United States supplied samples that represented acute and convalescent COVID-19. In each case, the material was cDNA or gDNA derived from T cells, B-cell-depleted T cells, or PBMCs.

Two consecutive negative NP/OP PCR tests, clearance, or resolved symptoms defined Cohort 3 recovery. CDR3 length: 12 amino acids. V dropped 3 bases and J dropped 8 bases, with 10 bases sitting between them. This TCR came from a woman in her sixties or seventies who had recovered from COVID-19. Material: PBMCs or T cells enriched from blood (not recorded which). The V gene is TRBV12-3 or TRBV12-4, the J gene TRBJ1-2, with D maybe TRBD1 (6 bases). Here the CDR3 DNA reads TGTGCCAGCAGTTTCGAGGGGGACGGCTACACCTTC. Its translation: CASSFEGDGYTF.